The 31 T cell receptor beta chains below all came from one sample that was sequenced in a study of tumor-infiltrating lymphocytes in primary liver carcinoma. With roughly 540 ng total RNA as template and a constant-region primer, TCR beta cDNA was made. Construction of TCR beta libraries relied on three successive nested multiplex PCR rounds employing slightly modified ARM-PCR. Investigators reported that the first two PCR rounds, at 10 cycles each, used TRBV1-TRBV30 forward primers with a C-beta reverse primer. Each CDR3 protein is one row after TCRdb ran MiXCR on the multiplex PCR reads. The sample consists of 300,000 to 400,000 distinct CDR3 sequences, about two thirds of them appearing once. Researchers drew blood RNA from unsorted whole blood and extracted germline DNA as well. Sequenced material: peripheral blood. These receptors came from a man aged 40-55 years with primary liver carcinoma and hepatitis B virus infection.

This clonotype was detected only a few times. This may come from a read error, since a much larger clone is one base off. The chain recombines TRBV6-6 with TRBJ2-7; 11 positions match TRBD2. CDR1 and CDR2 from the germline V gene are MNHNY and SVGAGI (reference sequence). With 10 bases clipped from V and 8 bases from J, the junction kept 10 bases outside the gene matches. The length of the CDR3 is 13 residues. CDR3 residues: CATRLAGGDKQYF. The CDR3 DNA follows: TGTGCCACACGTCTAGCGGGAGGAGACAAGCAGTACTTC.

This clonotype has at least ten counts. This sequence joins TRBV5-6 and TRBJ2-1; 10 bases map to TRBD1. This CDR3 is 15 amino acids long. CDR1 is SGHDT, CDR2 YYEEEE, per germline. V was clipped by 3 bases and J by 5 bases; unmatched bases: 5. The CDR3 coding sequence is TGTGCCAGCAGCTCCGGGACAGGGGAAAACAATGAGCAGTTCTTC. It encodes CASSSGTGENNEQFF. Filled out from reference TRBV5-6 and TRBJ2-1, the complete variable domain reads DAGVTQSPTHLIKTRGQQVTLRCSPKSGHDTVSWYQQALGQGPQFIFQYYEEEERQRGNFPDRFSGHQFPNYSSELNVNALLLGDSALYLCASSSGTGENNEQFFGPGTRLTVL.

The sample holds many counts of this clonotype. The rearrangement links TRBV11-3 to TRBJ2-1, with D perhaps matching TRBD1 or TRBD2 (5 bases each). There are 13 residues in the CDR3. Germline CDR1 is SGHNT and CDR2 is YENEEA. Trimming pared 5 bases from V and 4 bases from J, leaving 9 bases between. CDR3 sequence (DNA): TGTGCCAGCAGCGTGGGGGAATACAATGAGCAGTTCTTC. Its protein is CASSVGEYNEQFF.

The genes are TRBV30 and TRBJ1-2; 11 nucleotides align to TRBD1. With V trimmed by 4 bases and J by 5 bases, 9 bases remained unmatched. Germline-derived CDR1 and CDR2 are GTSNPN and SVGIG (reference sequence). This CDR3 is built from 15 residues. CDR3 region: CAWTPGTGGGYGYTF. In DNA form, the CDR3 reads TGTGCCTGGACACCAGGGACAGGGGGTGGGTATGGCTACACCTTC.

Worth noting for this clonotype: At one of its ends the junction is not consistent with the germline gene, which may arise from a read error. In DNA, the CDR3 is TGTGCCAGCAGCTTGGACAGGAAGACCCACGAGCATTATTTC. It encodes CASSLDRKTHEHYF. The chain carries TRBV5-6 and TRBJ2-7; D might be TRBD1 (5 bases). This CDR3 is 14 amino acids long. Germline assignment: CDR1 SGHDT and CDR2 YYEEEE.

A word on this clonotype: It may be a read error: a sequence one base away is much more abundant. The chain has TRBV29-1 and TRBJ2-1; a possible D gene is TRBD1 (5 bases). There are 15 residues in the CDR3. Germline assignment: CDR1 SQVTM and CDR2 ANQGSEA. DNA for the CDR3: TGCTGCGTTGAAGATCAGGGCTTACCGTACAATGAGCAGTTCTTC. As protein: CCVEDQGLPYNEQFF.

This clonotype turned up a few times. This chain connects TRBV7-9 to TRBJ2-7; TRBD2 aligns across 10 bases. Germline V gene lookup returns CDR1 SEHNR and CDR2 FQNEAQ (reference sequence). The CDR3 is 15 residues long. V dropped 5 bases and J dropped 4; count of bases not matched to a gene: 8. The CDR3 sequence is CASSPDTSGTYEQYF. DNA for the CDR3: TGTGCCAGCAGCCCTGACACTAGCGGGACGTACGAGCAGTACTTC.

In the case of this clonotype: Just one base apart from a much larger clone, this may be a read error. V is TRBV6-6 and J is TRBJ2-7, with a possible D match to TRBD2 (5 bases). The V end was cut by 2 bases, the J end by 5 bases, with 16 bases between. Germline V gene sequence: CDR1 MNHNY, CDR2 SVGAGI (reference sequence). This CDR3 comprises 15 residues. CDR3: CASSYPPALADEQYF. The DNA for the CDR3 is TGTGCCAGCAGTTACCCCCCGGCGCTAGCCGACGAGCAGTACTTC.

The CDR3 coding sequence is TGTGCCACCAGTGACCGCGGCGGTGGGACTAGCGGGAAAGAAAGGGAGACCCAGTACTTC. It specifies CATSDRGGGTSGKERETQYF. The rearrangement uses TRBV24-1 and TRBJ2-5; 13 bases agree with TRBD2. Germline values: CDR1 KGHDR, CDR2 SFDVKD. CDR3 length equals 20 residues. Germline trimming cut 4 bases from V and 5 bases from J; bases unmatched to any gene: 18.

With regard to this clonotype: The junction and the germline gene differ at one end; a read error may be behind it. The rearrangement links TRBV11-2 to TRBJ2-7; possibly TRBD1 or TRBD2 for D (5 bases each). Germline CDR1 and CDR2: SGHAT and FQNNGV. The CDR3 runs to 15 residues. The CDR3 nucleotides read TGTGCCAGCAGCTCAAGGGACCGAGATTCCTACGAGCAATACTTC. Translation gives CASSSRDRDSYEQYF.

This clonotype was detected once. The CDR3 loop is CASSLLDYNEQFF. In nucleotides, the CDR3 is TGTGCCAGCAGCTTACTGGACTACAATGAGCAGTTCTTC. The V call is TRBV7-9, the J call TRBJ2-1; D gene ambiguous. This CDR3 is 13 amino acids long. Germline V gene sequence: CDR1 SEHNR, CDR2 FQNEAQ (reference sequence). With 2 bases removed from V and 3 bases from J, the gap between germline ends came to 5 bases.

As for this clonotype: Its ends do not fully match the called genes, so a read error is possible. The chain joins TRBV11-2 to TRBJ2-1; possibly TRBD1 for D (6 bases). The CDR3 contains 15 residues. Per the germline V gene, CDR1 is SGHAT and CDR2 is FQNNGV. In nucleotides, the CDR3 is TGTGCCAGAAGCCAGACAGGACTCTCCTACAATGAACAGTTCTTC. Protein sequence: CARSQTGLSYNEQFF.

A remark on this clonotype: With a much larger clone just one base away, this may be a read error. J is TRBJ2-1 and V is TRBV10-2; D unclear. This CDR3 contains 14 residues. Per germline, CDR1 WSHSY and CDR2 SAAADI. Trimming left V 6 bases short and J 4 bases short, with 13 bases between. CDR3 region: CASRPNDCYNEQFF. In nucleotides, the CDR3 is TGCGCCAGCAGGCCTAATGACTGTTACAATGAGCAGTTCTTC.

Note on this clonotype: One junction end disagrees with the germline gene, perhaps due to a read error. The rearrangement links TRBV6-2 or TRBV6-3 to TRBJ1-2, with D perhaps matching TRBD1 (5 bases). CDR3 length: 16 amino acids. Germline CDR1 and CDR2: MNHEY and SVGEGT. The CDR3 DNA sequence: TGCGCCAGCAGTGCCGGGGCCTTCGGAGCTAACTATGGCTACACCTTC. This codes for CASSAGAFGANYGYTF.

This clonotype was seen a single time. A much larger clone is a single base away; this may be a read error. This chain joins TRBV4-1 and TRBJ2-7; 12 positions match TRBD2. The length of the CDR3 is 16 residues. CDR1 MGHRA and CDR2 YSYEKL come from the germline V gene. The V segment lost 2 bases and the J segment 9 bases; nucleotides outside the gene matches: 11. The CDR3 sequence: CASSQPLAGGPDVQYF. The CDR3 coding sequence is TGCGCCAGCAGCCAACCCCTAGCGGGAGGGCCCGACGTGCAGTACTTC.

This clonotype has a count of ten or more. The gene calls are TRBV6-5 and TRBJ2-1; 7 bases line up with TRBD1. Germline CDR1 MNHEY, CDR2 SVGAGI. The CDR3 totals 14 residues. Trimming removed 6 bases from V and 8 bases from J; junction bases left unmatched: 10. CDR3 nucleotide sequence: TGTGCCAGCAGCCAGACGACAGGGTTACATGAGCAGTTCTTC. As protein: CASSQTTGLHEQFF.

This clonotype was recorded only once. The chain is built from TRBV11-2 and TRBJ2-7; D call uncertain. Germline V CDR1 and CDR2: SGHAT, FQNNGV. The CDR3 length is 13 residues. V was pared by 4 bases and J by 1 base, with 8 bases between. The DNA for the CDR3 is TGTGCCAGCAGCTCGTCGTTATCCTACGAGCAGTACTTC. Residues: CASSSSLSYEQYF.

This chain connects TRBV29-1 to TRBJ1-1; 9 bases map to TRBD1. CDR1 and CDR2 from the germline V gene are SQVTM and ANQGSEA. This CDR3 has 12 residues. The CDR3 loop reads CRVSTGGTEAFF. The CDR3 nucleotides are TGCAGAGTCTCGACAGGGGGCACTGAAGCTTTCTTT.

This clonotype was found once. Germline is not matched at one junction end, which may reflect a read error. This rearrangement joins TRBV28 to TRBJ2-5, with D tentatively TRBD2 (5 bases). CDR1 and CDR2 from the germline V gene are MDHEN and SYDVKM. This CDR3 spans 13 amino acids. The CDR3 loop is CASTPSGKESQYF. In nucleotides, the CDR3 is TGTGCCAGCACCCCGAGCGGTAAAGAGAGCCAGTACTTC.

V gene TRBV6-5 combines with J gene TRBJ2-3; D is uncertain. Per the germline V gene, CDR1 is MNHEY and CDR2 is SVGAGI. This CDR3 is built from 13 residues. V lost 6 bases, J lost 7 bases, and 14 bases lay in between. The CDR3 sequence: CASRAGATYTQYF. The CDR3 bases are TGTGCCAGCAGAGCAGGTGCTACATATACGCAGTATTTT.

The genes are TRBV6-1 and TRBJ2-7, with D possibly being TRBD1 or TRBD2 (6 bases each). The CDR3 is 16 amino acids. Germline assignment: CDR1 MNHNS and CDR2 SASEGT. V was shortened by 6 bases and J by 6 bases, with 24 bases between the two germline ends. CDR3 bases: TGTGCCAGCAGCGAAAGGGGGGATCCCCTCGGCGGCGAGCAGTACTTC. Protein sequence: CASSERGDPLGGEQYF.

On this clonotype: A read error is possible here, since a much larger clone lies one base away. The V call is TRBV6-1, the J call TRBJ2-2; D remains ambiguous. Germline CDR1 is MNHNS and CDR2 is SASEGT. With 2 bases removed from V and 2 bases from J, the gap between germline ends came to 12 bases. The CDR3 length is 16 residues. For the CDR3, the DNA is TGTGCCAGCAGTGAATCCGTGAGGTTCAACACCGGGGAGCTGTTTTTT. It specifies CASSESVRFNTGELFF.

In the case of this clonotype: A read error is possible here, since a much larger clone lies one base away. The chain joins TRBV6-1 to TRBJ1-1; D gene ambiguous. Trimming stripped 5 bases from V and 4 bases from J, with 17 bases between. Germline V gene sequence: CDR1 MNHNS, CDR2 SASEGT. CDR3 size: 15 residues. The CDR3 loop is CASSSTEGVGTEAFF. The CDR3 coding sequence is TGTGCCAGCAGTTCTACAGAGGGCGTCGGCACTGAAGCTTTCTTT.

This clonotype was counted a few times. This sequence joins TRBV28 and TRBJ1-4; unclear D gene. Germline values: CDR1 MDHEN, CDR2 SYDVKM. The ends were cut back, 8 bases at V and 7 bases at J, with 8 bases in the middle. This CDR3 has 11 residues. CDR3 loop: CASGQSEKLFF. The CDR3 bases are TGTGCCAGCGGCCAGAGTGAAAAACTGTTTTTT.

This clonotype was observed a handful of times. The chain combines TRBV12-3 or TRBV12-4 with TRBJ2-2; D not certain. The CDR3 spans 15 residues. Trimming pared 6 bases from V and 0 bases from J, leaving 11 bases between. CDR3 in DNA: TGTGCCAGCAGAACCGAGACACCGAACACCGGGGAGCTGTTTTTT. It specifies CASRTETPNTGELFF.

Note on this clonotype: Germline and junction disagree at one end, which may indicate a read error. The rearrangement uses TRBV4-1 and TRBJ2-1, with 7 positions matching TRBD1. The CDR3 loop spans 18 amino acids. Per the germline V gene, CDR1 is MGHRA and CDR2 is YSYEKL. In DNA form, the CDR3 reads TGCGCCAGCAGCCAAATATTGGTGGGGACAGAGATATACAATGAGGAGTTCTTC. Its translation is CASSQILVGTEIYNEEFF.

The chain has TRBV25-1 and TRBJ2-7, with TRBD2 as a possible D gene (5 bases). Germline V gene data show CDR1 as MGHDK and CDR2 as SYGVNS. This CDR3 is 13 amino acids long. Trimming left V 6 bases short and J 3 bases short, with 12 bases between. The CDR3 is CASSRTLFYEQYF. The CDR3 nucleotides read TGTGCCAGCAGCCGGACTCTGTTCTACGAGCAGTACTTC.

The sample holds many counts of this clonotype. V usage is TRBV6-5 and J usage is TRBJ1-2; TRBD1 agrees at 10 bases. Germline values: CDR1 MNHEY, CDR2 SVGAGI. V was pared by 6 bases and J by 6 bases, with 13 bases of the junction left unmatched. This CDR3 comprises 16 residues. In DNA form, the CDR3 reads TGTGCCAGCAGCTCCTACCTGACAGGGGGCGGGCATGGCTACACCTTC. Translating gives CASSSYLTGGGHGYTF.

V gene TRBV28 combines with J gene TRBJ2-5; TRBD2 might be the D (6 bases). Trimming left V 3 bases short and J 4 bases short, with 12 bases between. Germline loops: CDR1 MDHEN, CDR2 SYDVKM. The CDR3 extends over 14 amino acids. Written as DNA, the CDR3 is TGTGCCAGCAGTTTGGAGGGTAGAGGAGAGACCCAGTACTTC. Its translation: CASSLEGRGETQYF.

Within the sample, this clonotype is medium-sized. This chain uses TRBV11-2 with TRBJ2-1; possibly TRBD2 for D (6 bases). This CDR3 is built from 13 residues. V gave up 1 base and J gave up 12 bases, with 13 bases separating them. From germline, CDR1 is SGHAT and CDR2 FQNNGV. The CDR3 loop is CASSLGGQGGQFF. The CDR3 nucleotides are TGTGCCAGCAGCTTAGGTGGGCAGGGAGGGCAGTTCTTC.

V and J are TRBV5-4 and TRBJ2-7; TRBD2 matches 8 bases. Per germline, CDR1 SGHNT and CDR2 YYREEE (reference sequence). CDR3 length equals 14 residues. The J segment lost 6 bases and the V segment lost 4 bases, leaving 9 bases of the junction unmatched. CDR3 DNA: TGTGCCAGCAGCGTGAGCGGGAGAGCCAGCGAGCAGTACTTC. It specifies CASSVSGRASEQYF.